The clone carrying this T cell receptor (beta chain) was observed many times. This entry belongs to a study of neurological immune-mediated disorders. TCRdb reprocessed the 5' RACE reads via MiXCR and lists one record per CDR3 protein. The sample consists of under 85,000 distinct CDR3 sequences, around 5% of them appearing once. After removal of 5 bases from V and 4 bases from J, the junction contained 8 bases not matched to a gene. The length of the CDR3 is 14 residues. Germline V gene sequence: CDR1 DFQATT, CDR2 SNEGSKA (reference sequence). The chain carries TRBV20-1 and TRBJ2-7; 10 bases are shared with TRBD1. The sequence was obtained from a human donor with multiple sclerosis. The donor label of this sample is uncertain. The sample consisted of PBMCs. CDR3 residues: CSAPGTGALYEQYF. CDR3 DNA sequence: TGCAGTGCTCCCGGGACAGGGGCATTATACGAGCAGTACTTC.